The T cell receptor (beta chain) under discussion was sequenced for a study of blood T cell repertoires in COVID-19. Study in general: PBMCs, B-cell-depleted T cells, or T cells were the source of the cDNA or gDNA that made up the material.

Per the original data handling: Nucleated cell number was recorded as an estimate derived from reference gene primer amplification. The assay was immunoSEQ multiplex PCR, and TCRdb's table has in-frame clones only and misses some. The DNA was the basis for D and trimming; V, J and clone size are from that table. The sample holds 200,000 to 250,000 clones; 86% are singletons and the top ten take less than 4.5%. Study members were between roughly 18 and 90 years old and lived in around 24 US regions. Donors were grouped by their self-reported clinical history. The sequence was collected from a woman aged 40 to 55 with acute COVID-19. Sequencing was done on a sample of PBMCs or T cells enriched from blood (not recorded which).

The CDR3 reads CASSRGTSGGLYEQYF. CDR3 nucleotide sequence: TGCGCCAGCAGCCGCGGGACTAGCGGGGGGTTGTACGAGCAGTACTTC. The chain uses TRBV4-3 and TRBJ2-7; 15 bases agree with TRBD2. Trimming removed 4 bases from V and 4 bases from J; junction bases left unmatched: 5. The CDR3 loop spans 16 amino acids. From germline, CDR1 is LGHNA and CDR2 YSLEER.